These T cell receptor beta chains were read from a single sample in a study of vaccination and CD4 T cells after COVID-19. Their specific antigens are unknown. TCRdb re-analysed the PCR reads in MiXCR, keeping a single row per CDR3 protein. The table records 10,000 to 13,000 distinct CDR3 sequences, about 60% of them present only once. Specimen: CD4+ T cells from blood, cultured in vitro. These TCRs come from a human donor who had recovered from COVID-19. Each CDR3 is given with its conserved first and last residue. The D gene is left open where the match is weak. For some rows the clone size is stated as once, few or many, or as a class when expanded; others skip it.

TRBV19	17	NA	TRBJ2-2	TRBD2	CASSIPTGGWWTGELFF	TGTGCCAGTAGTATACCGACGGGGGGGTGGTGGACCGGGGAGCTGTTTTTT
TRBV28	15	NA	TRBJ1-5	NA	CAAGGFNKPDQPQHF	TGTGCCGCGGGGGGGTTTAATAAACCCGATCAGCCCCAGCATTTT
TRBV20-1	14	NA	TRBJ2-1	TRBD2	CSANSGSVSNEQFF	TGCAGTGCCAATAGCGGGAGCGTGAGTAATGAGCAGTTCTTC
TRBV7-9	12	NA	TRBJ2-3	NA	CASSLASDTQYF	TGTGCCAGCAGCTTAGCCTCAGATACGCAGTATTTT
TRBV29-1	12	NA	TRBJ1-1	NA	CSVEVGNTEAFF	TGCAGCGTTGAAGTGGGGAACACTGAAGCTTTCTTT
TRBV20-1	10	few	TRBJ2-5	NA	CSASAETQYF	TGCAGTGCTAGTGCCGAGACCCAGTACTTC
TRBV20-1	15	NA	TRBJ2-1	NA	CSASSLAPRYNEQFF	TGCAGTGCTAGCAGCCTAGCCCCTCGCTACAATGAGCAGTTCTTC
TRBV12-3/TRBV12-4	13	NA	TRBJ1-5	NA	CASSIRAAQPQHF	TGTGCCAGCAGCATCCGGGCGGCTCAGCCCCAGCATTTT
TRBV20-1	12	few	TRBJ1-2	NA	CSATDKNYGYTF	TGCAGTGCTACCGACAAGAACTATGGCTACACCTTC
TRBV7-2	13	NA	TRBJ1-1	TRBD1	CASSVRTGDEAFF	TGTGCCAGCAGCGTGAGGACAGGCGATGAAGCTTTCTTT
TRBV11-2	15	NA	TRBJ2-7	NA	CASSPSRVESYEQYF	TGTGCCAGCAGCCCGAGCAGGGTGGAGTCCTACGAGCAGTACTTC
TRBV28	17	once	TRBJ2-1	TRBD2	CASSPVGLAGFYNEQFF	TGTGCCAGCAGTCCCGTCGGACTAGCGGGCTTCTACAATGAGCAGTTCTTC
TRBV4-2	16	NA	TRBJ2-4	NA	CASSQDLQGSVNIQYF	TGTGCCAGCAGCCAAGATCTCCAGGGATCGGTGAACATTCAGTACTTC
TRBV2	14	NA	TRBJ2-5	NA	CASSESSRGETQYF	TGTGCCAGCAGTGAATCTAGCCGGGGGGAGACCCAGTACTTC
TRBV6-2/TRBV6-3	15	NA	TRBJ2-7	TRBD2	CASTQTSGSYYEQYF	TGTGCCAGCACCCAGACTAGCGGGTCCTACTACGAGCAGTACTTC
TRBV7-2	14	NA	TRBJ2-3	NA	CASSLTRSTDTQYF	TGTGCCAGCAGCTTAACTCGTAGCACAGATACGCAGTATTTT
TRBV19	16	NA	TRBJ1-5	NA	CASSTSPRGGNQPQHF	TGTGCCAGTAGTACGTCTCCACGGGGGGGCAATCAGCCCCAGCATTTT
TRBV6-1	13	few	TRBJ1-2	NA	CASSPSPPHGYTF	TGTGCCAGCAGTCCTTCTCCACCCCATGGCTACACCTTC
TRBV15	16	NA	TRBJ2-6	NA	CATSISGADGANVLTF	TGTGCCACCAGCATATCCGGGGCGGATGGGGCCAACGTCCTGACTTTC
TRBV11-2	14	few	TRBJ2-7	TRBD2	CASSRGGGNYEQYF	TGTGCCAGCAGTCGCGGCGGGGGGAACTACGAGCAGTACTTC
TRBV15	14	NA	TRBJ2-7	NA	CATSRDNRAYEQYF	TGTGCCACCAGCAGAGATAACAGGGCGTACGAGCAGTACTTC
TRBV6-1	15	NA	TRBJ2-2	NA	CASSTSGSNTGELFF	TGTGCCAGCAGCACTTCCGGGTCGAACACCGGGGAGCTGTTTTTT
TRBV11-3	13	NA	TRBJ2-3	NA	CASSSKDTDTQYF	TGTGCCAGCAGCTCGAAGGACACAGATACGCAGTATTTT
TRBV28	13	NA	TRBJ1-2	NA	CASSIGTDYGYTF	TGTGCCAGCAGTATAGGGACGGACTATGGCTACACCTTC
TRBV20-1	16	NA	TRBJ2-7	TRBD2	CSARGNRTSGLYEQYF	TGCAGTGCTAGAGGGAACCGGACTAGCGGGTTATACGAGCAGTACTTC
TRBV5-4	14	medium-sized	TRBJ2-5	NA	CASSLSGYQETQYF	TGTGCCAGCAGCTTGTCAGGGTACCAAGAGACCCAGTACTTC
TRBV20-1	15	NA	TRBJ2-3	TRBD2	CSARNPSGNTDTQYF	TGCAGTGCTAGGAACCCTAGCGGTAACACAGATACGCAGTATTTT
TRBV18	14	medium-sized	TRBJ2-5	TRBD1	CASSPGDRGETQYF	TGTGCCAGCTCACCAGGGGACAGGGGAGAGACCCAGTACTTC
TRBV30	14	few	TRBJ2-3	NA	CAWSVRLGPDTQYF	TGTGCCTGGAGTGTAAGACTAGGTCCAGATACGCAGTATTTT
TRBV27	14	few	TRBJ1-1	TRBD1	CASSPDRGNTEAFF	TGTGCCAGCAGTCCCGACAGGGGGAACACTGAAGCTTTCTTT
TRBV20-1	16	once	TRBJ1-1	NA	CSASWQGRGMNTEAFF	TGCAGTGCTAGCTGGCAGGGTCGGGGTATGAACACTGAAGCTTTCTTT